The 27 T cell receptor beta chains listed next were all sequenced from one sample in a study of blood T cell repertoires in COVID-19. Profiling relied on immunoSEQ multiplex PCR, and the TCRdb table lists in-frame clones only, not all of them. The repertoire holds under 95,000 clones, 85% to 95% seen once, with roughly 3.9% in the top ten. Sequencing was done on a sample of peripheral blood. The receptors were sampled from a woman in her fifties or sixties in a cohort sampled during active COVID-19.

The chain links TRBV6-5 to TRBJ1-1; no clear D. Trimming pared 1 base from V and 2 bases from J, leaving 11 bases between. This CDR3 contains 15 residues. CDR1 and CDR2 (germline): MNHEY, SVGAGI. The CDR3 here is CASSYFAGPNTEAFF. CDR3 sequence (DNA): TGTGCCAGCAGTTACTTCGCGGGTCCCAACACTGAAGCTTTCTTT.

This chain joins TRBV27 and TRBJ1-1; 7 bases map to TRBD1. CDR3 length: 16 amino acids. Germline lookup yields CDR1 MNHEY and CDR2 SMNVEV (reference sequence). V lost 1 base to trimming and J lost 0 bases; unmatched junction nucleotides: 5. The CDR3 spells CASSLYRTGLNTEAFF. Here the CDR3 DNA reads TGTGCCAGCAGTTTATATCGGACAGGATTGAACACTGAAGCTTTCTTT.

The V and J genes are TRBV18 and TRBJ2-1; D unresolved. Trimming took off 3 bases at V and 5 bases at J, with 8 bases between the two ends. CDR3 length: 13 amino acids. CDR1 and CDR2 from the germline V gene are KGHSH and LQKENI. The chain's CDR3 is CASSPFEDNEQFF. In DNA form, the CDR3 reads TGTGCCAGCTCACCGTTTGAGGACAATGAGCAGTTCTTC.

V and J are TRBV2 and TRBJ2-1, with 11 bases aligning to TRBD2. V dropped 5 bases and J dropped 10; count of bases not matched to a gene: 10. Germline values: CDR1 SNHLY, CDR2 FYNNEI. CDR3 length: 15 residues. The CDR3 is CASSSALAGVSEQFF. The CDR3 DNA reads TGTGCCAGCAGTTCTGCACTAGCGGGAGTAAGCGAGCAGTTCTTC.

The chain combines TRBV28 with TRBJ1-5; D unclear. Germline values: CDR1 MDHEN, CDR2 SYDVKM. Trimming stripped 8 bases from V and 3 bases from J, with 17 bases between. This CDR3 comprises 15 residues. CDR3 sequence (DNA): TGTGCCAGCTCGGGAGCGTCAATGCTCAATCAGCCCCAGCATTTT. The encoded protein is CASSGASMLNQPQHF. Drawing the rest from reference TRBV28 and TRBJ1-5, the complete variable domain is DVKVTQSSRYLVKRTGEKVFLECVQDMDHENMFWYRQDPGLGLRLIYFSYDVKMKEKGDIPEGYSVSREKKERFSLILESASTNQTSMYLCASSGASMLNQPQHFGDGTRLSIL.

Here the CDR3 reads CASSLVLSGGSIRNTDTQYF. CDR3 in DNA: TGTGCCAGCAGCTTGGTTCTTAGCGGGGGGTCTATTCGAAACACAGATACGCAGTATTTT. This sequence joins TRBV5-4 and TRBJ2-3; 10 positions match TRBD2. The germline CDR1 and CDR2 sequences are SGHNT and YYREEE (reference sequence). Germline trimming cut 0 bases from V and 2 bases from J; bases unmatched to any gene: 15. This CDR3 has 20 residues. Looking up the rest from reference TRBV5-4 and TRBJ2-3 gives the full variable domain: ETGVTQSPTHLIKTRGQQVTLRCSSQSGHNTVSWYQQALGQGPQFIFQYYREEENGRGNFPPRFSGLQFPNYSSELNVNALELDDSALYLCASSLVLSGGSIRNTDTQYFGPGTRLTVL.

The V and J genes are TRBV2 and TRBJ2-4; a weak D match, TRBD2 (6 bases). Germline CDR1 SNHLY, CDR2 FYNNEI. The CDR3 is 18 residues long. V shed 7 bases and J shed 0 bases, with 22 bases lying between them. CDR3 DNA: TGTGCCAGCACTCCCCTGGTGGGGGGTGTAGGAGCCAAAAACATTCAGTACTTC. Amino acid sequence: CASTPLVGGVGAKNIQYF.

V is TRBV6-5 and J is TRBJ1-6; possibly TRBD1 for D (5 bases). V lost 5 bases and J 7 bases, leaving 9 bases between the germline ends. Germline V gives CDR1 MNHEY, CDR2 SVGAGI. This CDR3 has 13 amino acids. The CDR3 bases are TGTGCCAGCAGTAATCCAGGGAATTCACCCCTCCACTTT. It encodes CASSNPGNSPLHF.

The V and J genes are TRBV19 and TRBJ1-4; the match to TRBD1 covers 10 bases. The CDR3 has 13 residues. After removal of 10 bases from V and 8 bases from J, the junction contained 7 bases not matched to a gene. Looked up from germline, CDR1 is LNHDA and CDR2 is SQIVND (reference sequence). CDR3 DNA: TGTGCCACCCGGACAGGGGGAGGGGAAAAACTGTTTTTT. Translating gives CATRTGGGEKLFF.

This clone has a handful of counts. The J gene is TRBJ1-5, the V gene TRBV19; a possible D gene is TRBD1 (5 bases). The V gene's germline CDR1 is LNHDA and CDR2 SQIVND (reference sequence). V lost 6 bases and J 0 bases, leaving 15 bases between the germline ends. The CDR3 consists of 16 residues. DNA for the CDR3: TGTGCCAGTAGCCCCTCCCTCGGGGGTAGCAATCAGCCCCAGCATTTT. Translated: CASSPSLGGSNQPQHF.

V and J are TRBV2 and TRBJ1-1; D may be TRBD1 (5 bases). The germline gives CDR1 SNHLY, CDR2 FYNNEI. V was cut by 7 bases and J by 6 bases, with 18 bases left in between. The CDR3 runs to 14 residues. CDR3 bases: TGTGCCAGCAAATCGGGACGGGGGGTTTCTGAAGCTTTCTTT. This sequence encodes CASKSGRGVSEAFF.

This sequence joins TRBV5-4 and TRBJ2-3, with 9 bases fitting TRBD2. After removal of 4 bases from V and 8 bases from J, the junction contained 17 bases not matched to a gene. Germline CDR1 is SGHNT and CDR2 is YYREEE (reference sequence). CDR3 length: 17 residues. The DNA of the CDR3 is TGTGCCAGCAGCGATCAGAGCGGGAGGCCTCGGTCGGGTACGCAGTATTTT. This encodes CASSDQSGRPRSGTQYF.

The chain combines TRBV5-1 with TRBJ1-2; TRBD1 matches at 7 bases. The CDR3 runs 14 residues. The ends lost 4 bases at V and 2 bases at J; junction bases unmatched: 5. In germline, CDR1 is SGHRS, CDR2 YFSETQ. CDR3 region: CASSVWDSNYGYTF. In DNA, the CDR3 is TGCGCCAGCAGCGTATGGGACAGCAACTATGGCTACACCTTC.

The V gene is TRBV28, the J gene TRBJ1-3, with 10 bases identical to TRBD1. Looked up from germline, CDR1 is MDHEN and CDR2 is SYDVKM. The trim removed 4 bases at V and 0 bases at J, leaving 3 bases unmatched. The CDR3 extends over 16 amino acids. Here the CDR3 DNA reads TGTGCCAGCAGTTCCTGGACAGGGGGCTCTGGAAACACCATATATTTT. It yields the protein CASSSWTGGSGNTIYF.

The chain uses TRBV3-1 (or the pseudogene TRBV3-2) and TRBJ2-1; perhaps TRBD2 as D (6 bases). The V end was cut by 4 bases, the J end by 4 bases, with 14 bases between. This CDR3 has 15 residues. Germline CDR1 and CDR2: LGHDT and YNNKEL (reference sequence). This CDR3 reads CASSLLAGRYNEQFF. CDR3 nucleotides: TGTGCCAGCAGCCTCCTGGCGGGGCGATACAATGAGCAGTTCTTC.

The chain recombines TRBV4-1 with TRBJ2-1, with 11 positions matching TRBD2. With V trimmed by 5 bases and J by 4 bases, 4 bases remained unmatched. Germline-derived CDR1 and CDR2 are MGHRA and YSYEKL. This CDR3 is 15 amino acids long. The CDR3: CASSSRLAGYNEQFF. CDR3 nucleotides: TGCGCCAGCAGCTCTCGACTAGCGGGGTACAATGAGCAGTTCTTC.

The gene calls are TRBV9 and TRBJ2-7; no clear D. Germline V lookup: CDR1 SGDLS, CDR2 YYNGEE. V dropped 3 bases and J dropped 6 bases, with 13 bases sitting between them. This CDR3 is 13 amino acids long. CDR3 in amino acids: CASSALGRAEQYF. CDR3 DNA: TGTGCCAGCAGCGCCCTGGGCAGAGCCGAGCAGTACTTC. The entire variable domain, with the rest obtained from reference TRBV9 and TRBJ2-7, is as follows: DSGVTQTPKHLITATGQRVTLRCSPRSGDLSVYWYQQSLDQGLQFLIQYYNGEERAKGNILERFSAQQFPDLHSELNLSSLELGDSALYFCASSALGRAEQYFGPGTRLTVT.

This chain links TRBV6-5 with TRBJ1-1, with D possibly TRBD1 on 5 matching bases. The germline V and J ends were trimmed by 5 bases and 1 base, with 11 bases remaining between them. The CDR3 sequence is 14 residues long. CDR1 MNHEY and CDR2 SVGAGI come from the germline V gene. Here the CDR3 reads CASSLRGTNTEAFF. CDR3 bases: TGTGCCAGCAGTCTTCGCGGGACGAACACTGAAGCTTTCTTT.

The gene calls are TRBV6-4 and TRBJ2-3; 9 positions match TRBD2. Germline CDR1 is MRHNA and CDR2 is SNTAGT. This CDR3 is built from 15 residues. Losses at the gene ends were 4 bases for V and 4 bases for J; bases not matched to a gene: 6. CDR3: CASSVSAGGSDTQYF. For the CDR3, the DNA is TGTGCCAGCAGTGTGTCAGCGGGGGGTTCAGATACGCAGTATTTT.

The gene calls are TRBV27 and TRBJ2-3; D is possibly TRBD2 (6 bases). V was shortened by 2 bases and J by 6 bases, with 6 bases between the two germline ends. Per the germline V gene, CDR1 is MNHEY and CDR2 is SMNVEV (reference sequence). This CDR3 has 12 residues. The CDR3 region is CASSLRGDTQYF. Written as DNA, the CDR3 is TGTGCCAGCAGTTTACGGGGGGATACGCAGTATTTT.

This sequence joins TRBV25-1 and TRBJ2-4, with D possibly being TRBD2 (7 bases). The CDR3 covers 16 residues. Germline-derived CDR1 and CDR2 are MGHDK and SYGVNS. Deletions cut 2 bases from V and 4 bases from J, with 15 bases between. The CDR3 region is CASSERPGGLKNIQYF. The DNA of the CDR3 is TGTGCCAGCAGTGAACGTCCGGGGGGCCTTAAAAACATTCAGTACTTC.

This sequence joins TRBV28 and TRBJ2-7, with 7 bases identical to TRBD1. There are 15 residues in the CDR3. CDR1 and CDR2 (germline): MDHEN, SYDVKM. With V trimmed by 6 bases and J by 4 bases, 12 bases remained unmatched. The CDR3 nucleotides read TGTGCCAGCAGCCGACCACAACAGGGGAAATACGAGCAGTACTTC. It codes for CASSRPQQGKYEQYF.

This chain connects TRBV5-8 to TRBJ2-5, with D unclear. Trimming removed 5 bases at V and 2 bases at J, with 10 bases between. This CDR3 contains 13 residues. Germline V gene sequence: CDR1 SGHTS, CDR2 YDEGEE. CDR3 sequence: CASRPRQQETQYF. In DNA, the CDR3 is TGTGCCAGCAGACCGAGACAACAAGAGACCCAGTACTTC.

V and J are TRBV9 and TRBJ2-1, with 10 bases that match TRBD2. CDR3 length: 16 amino acids. V was clipped by 0 bases and J by 9 bases; unmatched bases: 9. Looked up from germline, CDR1 is SGDLS and CDR2 is YYNGEE. The CDR3: CASSVVLAGVSGEQFF. In nucleotides, the CDR3 is TGTGCCAGCAGCGTAGTTCTAGCGGGAGTATCGGGTGAGCAGTTCTTC. The entire variable domain, with the rest obtained from reference TRBV9 and TRBJ2-1, is as follows: DSGVTQTPKHLITATGQRVTLRCSPRSGDLSVYWYQQSLDQGLQFLIQYYNGEERAKGNILERFSAQQFPDLHSELNLSSLELGDSALYFCASSVVLAGVSGEQFFGPGTRLTVL.

Only one count was recorded for this clone. The J gene is TRBJ2-1, the V gene TRBV4-2, with 9 bases identical to TRBD2. This CDR3 contains 15 residues. Trimming at V came to 3 bases and at J to 4 bases, leaving 4 bases not matched to a gene. The V gene's germline CDR1 is LGHNA and CDR2 YNFKEQ. The chain's CDR3 is CASSQGLAQYNEQFF. DNA of the CDR3: TGTGCCAGCAGCCAGGGACTAGCACAGTACAATGAGCAGTTCTTC.

This chain joins TRBV29-1 and TRBJ1-5, with 7 bases fitting TRBD1. J lost 4 bases, V lost 7 bases, and 10 bases had no gene match. This CDR3 contains 14 residues. Germline loops: CDR1 SQVTM, CDR2 ANQGSEA. The CDR3, as DNA: TGCAGCGCACTGACAGGGAACTTTAATCAGCCCCAGCATTTT. This codes for CSALTGNFNQPQHF.

This chain connects TRBV27 to TRBJ2-7, with D possibly TRBD2 on 6 matching bases. This CDR3 has 13 residues. Germline assignment: CDR1 MNHEY and CDR2 SMNVEV (reference sequence). V lost 6 bases to trimming and J lost 4 bases, with 13 bases between them. CDR3 sequence (DNA): TGTGCCAGCAGAAAATTGGAGGGTTACGAGCAGTACTTC. Its protein is CASRKLEGYEQYF.